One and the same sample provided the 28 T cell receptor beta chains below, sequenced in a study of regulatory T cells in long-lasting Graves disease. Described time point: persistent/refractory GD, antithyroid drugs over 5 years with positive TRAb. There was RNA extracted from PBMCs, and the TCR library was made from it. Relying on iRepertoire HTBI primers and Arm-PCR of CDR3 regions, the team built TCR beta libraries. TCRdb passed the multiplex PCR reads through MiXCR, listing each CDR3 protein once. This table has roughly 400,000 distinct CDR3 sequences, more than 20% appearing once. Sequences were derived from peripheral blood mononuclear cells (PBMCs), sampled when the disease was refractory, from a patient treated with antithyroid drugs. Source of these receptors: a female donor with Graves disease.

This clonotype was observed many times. DNA for the CDR3: TGTGCCAGCAGTTCGGGACAGAAAGGGAACGAGCAGTACTTC. Protein product: CASSSGQKGNEQYF. J is TRBJ2-7 and V is TRBV12-3 or TRBV12-4; 7 nucleotides agree with TRBD1. This CDR3 contains 14 residues. After removal of 4 bases from V and 5 bases from J, the junction contained 8 bases not matched to a gene.

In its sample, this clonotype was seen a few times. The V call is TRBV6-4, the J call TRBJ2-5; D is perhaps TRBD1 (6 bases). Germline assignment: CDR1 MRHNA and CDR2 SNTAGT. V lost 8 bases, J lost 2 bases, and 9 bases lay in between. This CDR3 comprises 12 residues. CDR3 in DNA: TGTGCCAGCTCCACAGGGCAAGAGACCCAGTACTTC. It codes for CASSTGQETQYF.

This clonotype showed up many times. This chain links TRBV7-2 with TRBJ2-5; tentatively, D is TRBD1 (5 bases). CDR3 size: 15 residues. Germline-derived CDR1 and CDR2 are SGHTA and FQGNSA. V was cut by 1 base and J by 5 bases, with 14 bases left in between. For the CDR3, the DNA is TGTGCCAGCAGCTTAGGGGGCCGTATGAGCGAGACCCAGTACTTC. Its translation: CASSLGGRMSETQYF. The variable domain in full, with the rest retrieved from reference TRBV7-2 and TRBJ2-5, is GAGVSQSPSNKVTEKGKDVELRCDPISGHTALYWYRQSLGQGLEFLIYFQGNSAPDKSGLPSDRFSAERTGGSVSTLTIQRTQQEDSAVYLCASSLGGRMSETQYFGPGTRLLVL.

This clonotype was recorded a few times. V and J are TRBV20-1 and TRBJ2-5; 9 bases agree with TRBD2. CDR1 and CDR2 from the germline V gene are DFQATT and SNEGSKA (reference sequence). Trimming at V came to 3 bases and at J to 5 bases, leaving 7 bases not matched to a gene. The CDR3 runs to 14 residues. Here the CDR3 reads CSASPLTSGETQYF. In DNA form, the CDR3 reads TGCAGTGCTAGTCCTCTTACTAGCGGGGAGACCCAGTACTTC.

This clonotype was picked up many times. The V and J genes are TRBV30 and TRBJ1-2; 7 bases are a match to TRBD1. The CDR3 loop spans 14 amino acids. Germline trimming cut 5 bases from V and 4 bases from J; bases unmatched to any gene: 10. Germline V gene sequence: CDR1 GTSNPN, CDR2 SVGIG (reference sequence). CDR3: CAWDSQGTVYGYTF. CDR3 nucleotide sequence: TGTGCCTGGGACTCACAGGGGACAGTCTATGGCTACACCTTC.

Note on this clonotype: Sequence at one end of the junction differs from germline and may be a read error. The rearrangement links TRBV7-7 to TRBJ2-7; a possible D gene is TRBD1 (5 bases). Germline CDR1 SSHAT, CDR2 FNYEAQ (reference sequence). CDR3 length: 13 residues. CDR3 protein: CASSKHLRDEQYF. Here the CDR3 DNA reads TGTGCTAGCAGCAAACACCTCAGGGACGAGCAGTACTTC.

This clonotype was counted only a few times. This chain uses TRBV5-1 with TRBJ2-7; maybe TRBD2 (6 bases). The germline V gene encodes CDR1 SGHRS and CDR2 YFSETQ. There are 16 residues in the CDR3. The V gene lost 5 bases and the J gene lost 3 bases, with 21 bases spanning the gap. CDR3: CASSSYLSGTFYEQYF. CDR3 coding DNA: TGCGCCAGCAGTTCCTACCTTAGCGGAACCTTCTACGAGCAGTACTTC.

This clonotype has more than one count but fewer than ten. CDR3 amino acids: CASSLGPAGNTEAFF. The CDR3 nucleotides read TGTGCCAGCAGCTTAGGCCCCGCGGGGAACACTGAAGCTTTCTTT. The rearrangement uses TRBV7-9 and TRBJ1-1; D gene unclear. V dropped 1 base and J dropped 1 base, with 10 bases sitting between them. CDR3 length: 15 amino acids. Germline CDR1 reads SEHNR; CDR2 reads FQNEAQ (reference sequence).

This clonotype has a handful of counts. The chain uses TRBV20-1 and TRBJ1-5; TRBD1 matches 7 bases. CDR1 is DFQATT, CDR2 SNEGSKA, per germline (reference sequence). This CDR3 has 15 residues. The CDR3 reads CLQGRQHYSNQPQHF. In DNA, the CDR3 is TGCCTACAGGGGAGGCAGCATTATAGCAATCAGCCCCAGCATTTT.

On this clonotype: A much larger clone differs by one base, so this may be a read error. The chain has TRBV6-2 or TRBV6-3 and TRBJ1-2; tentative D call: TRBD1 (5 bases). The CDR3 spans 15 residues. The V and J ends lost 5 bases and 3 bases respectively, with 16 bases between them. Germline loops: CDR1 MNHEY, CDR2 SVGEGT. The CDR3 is CASSDPGTAYYGYTF. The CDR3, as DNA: TGTGCCAGCAGTGACCCAGGGACGGCTTACTATGGCTACACCTTC.

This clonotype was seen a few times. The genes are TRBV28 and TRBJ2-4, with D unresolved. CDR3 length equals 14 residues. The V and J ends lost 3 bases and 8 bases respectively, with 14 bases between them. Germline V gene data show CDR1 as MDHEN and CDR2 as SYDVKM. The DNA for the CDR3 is TGTGCCAGCAGTTTTTTGGGCCCTGGGGACATTCAGTACTTC. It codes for CASSFLGPGDIQYF.

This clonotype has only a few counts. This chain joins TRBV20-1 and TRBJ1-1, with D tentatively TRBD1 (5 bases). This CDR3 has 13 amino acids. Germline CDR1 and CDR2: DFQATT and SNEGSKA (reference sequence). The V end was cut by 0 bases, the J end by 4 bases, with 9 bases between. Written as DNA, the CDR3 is TGCAGTGCTAGAGATCCCGGGACCACTGAAGCTTTCTTT. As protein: CSARDPGTTEAFF.

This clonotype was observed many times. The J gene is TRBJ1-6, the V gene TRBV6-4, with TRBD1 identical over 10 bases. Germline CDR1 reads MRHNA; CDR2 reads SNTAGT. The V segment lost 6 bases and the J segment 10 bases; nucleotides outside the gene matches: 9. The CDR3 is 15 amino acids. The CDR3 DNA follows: TGTGCCAGCAGGTCCGGACAGGGGGTTAGATCACCCCTCCACTTT. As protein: CASRSGQGVRSPLHF.

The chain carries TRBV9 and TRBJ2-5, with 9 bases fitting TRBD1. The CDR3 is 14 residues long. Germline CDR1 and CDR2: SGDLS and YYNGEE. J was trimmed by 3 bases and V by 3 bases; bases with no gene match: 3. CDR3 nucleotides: TGTGCCAGCAGCGCGGGACAGGGTGAAGAGACCCAGTACTTC. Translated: CASSAGQGEETQYF.

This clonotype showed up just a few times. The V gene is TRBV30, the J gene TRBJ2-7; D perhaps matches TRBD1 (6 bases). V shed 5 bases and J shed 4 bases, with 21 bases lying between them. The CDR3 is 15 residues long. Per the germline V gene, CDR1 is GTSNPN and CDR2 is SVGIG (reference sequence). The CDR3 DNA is TGTGCCTGGTTCCCAGGGACAACGCCCCGGTACGAGCAGTACTTC. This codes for CAWFPGTTPRYEQYF.

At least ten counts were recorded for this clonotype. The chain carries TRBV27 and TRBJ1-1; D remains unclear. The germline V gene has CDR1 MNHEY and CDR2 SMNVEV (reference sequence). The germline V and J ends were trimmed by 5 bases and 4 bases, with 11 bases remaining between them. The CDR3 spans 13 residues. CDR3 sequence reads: CASSAGPGTEAFF. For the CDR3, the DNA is TGTGCCAGCAGTGCGGGCCCGGGCACTGAAGCTTTCTTT.

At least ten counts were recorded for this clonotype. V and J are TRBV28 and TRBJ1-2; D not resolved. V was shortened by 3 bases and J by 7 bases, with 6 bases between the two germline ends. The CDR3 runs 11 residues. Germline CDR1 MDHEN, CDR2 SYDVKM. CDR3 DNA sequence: TGTGCCAGCAGTTTGTCGTCTGGCTACACCTTC. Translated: CASSLSSGYTF.

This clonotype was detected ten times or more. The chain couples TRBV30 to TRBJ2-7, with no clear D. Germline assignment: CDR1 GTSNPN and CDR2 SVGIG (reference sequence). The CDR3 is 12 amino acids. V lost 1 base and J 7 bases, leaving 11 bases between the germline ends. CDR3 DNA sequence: TGTGCCTGGAGTGAAGGGCCCGGAGAGCAGTACTTC. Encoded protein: CAWSEGPGEQYF.

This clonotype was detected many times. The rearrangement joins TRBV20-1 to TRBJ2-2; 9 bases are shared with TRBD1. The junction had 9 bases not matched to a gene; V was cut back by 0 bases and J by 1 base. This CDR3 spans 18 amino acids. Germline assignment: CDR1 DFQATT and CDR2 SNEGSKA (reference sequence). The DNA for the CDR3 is TGCAGTGCTAGAGATTTAGGACAGGGGTTCCGGAACACCGGGGAGCTGTTTTTT. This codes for CSARDLGQGFRNTGELFF.

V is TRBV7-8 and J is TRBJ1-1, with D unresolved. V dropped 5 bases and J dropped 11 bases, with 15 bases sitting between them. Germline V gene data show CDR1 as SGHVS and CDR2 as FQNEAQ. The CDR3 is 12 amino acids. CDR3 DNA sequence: TGTGCCAGCAGCCAAGAGGGCAGAGTGGCTTTCTTT. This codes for CASSQEGRVAFF. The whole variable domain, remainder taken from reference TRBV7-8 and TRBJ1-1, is GAGVSQSPRYKVAKRGQDVALRCDPISGHVSLFWYQQALGQGPEFLTYFQNEAQLDKSGLPSDRFFAERPEGSVSTLKIQRTQQEDSAVYLCASSQEGRVAFFGQGTRLTVV.

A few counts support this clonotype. The CDR3 loop reads CASSPTRVLNTEAFF. DNA for the CDR3: TGTGCCAGCAGCCCAACCAGGGTATTGAACACTGAAGCTTTCTTT. This chain uses TRBV7-9 with TRBJ1-1; a possible D gene is TRBD1 (5 bases). The V gene lost 5 bases and the J gene lost 0 bases, with 13 bases spanning the gap. Germline V gives CDR1 SEHNR, CDR2 FQNEAQ (reference sequence). This CDR3 contains 15 residues.

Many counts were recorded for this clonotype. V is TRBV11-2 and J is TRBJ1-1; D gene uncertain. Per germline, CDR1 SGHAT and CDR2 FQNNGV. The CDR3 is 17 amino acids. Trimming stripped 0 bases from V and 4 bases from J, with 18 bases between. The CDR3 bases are TGTGCCAGCAGCTTAGAGTATGGAAGTCCTAAGTCCACTGAAGCTTTCTTT. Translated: CASSLEYGSPKSTEAFF.

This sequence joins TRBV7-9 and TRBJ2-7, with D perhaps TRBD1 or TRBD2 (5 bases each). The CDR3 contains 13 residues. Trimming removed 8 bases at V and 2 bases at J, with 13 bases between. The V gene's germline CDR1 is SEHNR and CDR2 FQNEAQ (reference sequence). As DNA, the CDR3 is TGTGCCAGCGGCCCCCAGGGACCCTACGAGCAGTACTTC. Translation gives CASGPQGPYEQYF.

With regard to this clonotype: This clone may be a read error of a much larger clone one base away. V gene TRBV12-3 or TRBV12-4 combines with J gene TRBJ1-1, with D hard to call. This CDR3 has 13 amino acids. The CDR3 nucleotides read TGTGCCAGCAGTTTCACAGCGAACACTGGAGCTTTCTTT. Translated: CASSFTANTGAFF.

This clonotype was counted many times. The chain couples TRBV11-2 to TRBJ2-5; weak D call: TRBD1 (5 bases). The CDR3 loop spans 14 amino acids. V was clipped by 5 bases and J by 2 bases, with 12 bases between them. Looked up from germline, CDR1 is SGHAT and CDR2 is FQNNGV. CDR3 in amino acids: CASSATAAQETQYF. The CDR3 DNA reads TGTGCCAGCAGCGCGACAGCTGCTCAAGAGACCCAGTACTTC.

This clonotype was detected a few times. The CDR3 coding sequence is TGTGCCAGCAGTTTAGCCGGGGGCGCCGAGACCCAGTACTTC. It translates to CASSLAGGAETQYF. The chain combines TRBV12-3 or TRBV12-4 with TRBJ2-5; perhaps D is TRBD1 or TRBD2 (6 bases each). V lost 0 bases to trimming and J lost 5 bases, with 10 bases between them. This CDR3 region has 14 residues.

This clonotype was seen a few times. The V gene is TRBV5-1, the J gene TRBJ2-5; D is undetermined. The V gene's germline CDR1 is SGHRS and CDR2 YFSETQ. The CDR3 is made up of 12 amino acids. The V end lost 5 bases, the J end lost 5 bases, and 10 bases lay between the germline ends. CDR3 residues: CASSDVFETQYF. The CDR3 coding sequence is TGCGCCAGCAGTGATGTCTTTGAGACCCAGTACTTC.

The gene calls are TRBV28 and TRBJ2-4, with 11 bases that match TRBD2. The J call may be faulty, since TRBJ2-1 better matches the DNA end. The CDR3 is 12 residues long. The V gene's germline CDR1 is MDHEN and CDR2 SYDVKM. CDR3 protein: CASSLLAGGQFF. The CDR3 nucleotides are TGTGCCAGCAGTTTACTAGCGGGGGGGCAGTTCTTC.